This passage covers 24 T cell receptor beta chains from one sample sequenced in a study of cytomegalovirus exposure and HLA in healthy donors. PCR was performed using 60 Vbeta and 13 Jbeta primers. TCRdb's table, derived via immunoSEQ multiplex PCR, lists solely in-frame clones and lacks some. Its clone listing holds 120,000 to 150,000 clones. The sequencing input was PBMCs. These receptors were obtained from a young woman in good health and CMV-seronegative.

The chain joins TRBV2 to TRBJ2-1; 14 bases map to TRBD2. Germline-derived CDR1 and CDR2 are SNHLY and FYNNEI. This CDR3 spans 15 amino acids. The J segment lost 7 bases and the V segment lost 5 bases, leaving 4 bases of the junction unmatched. Here the CDR3 reads CASSTRTSGRNEQFF. As DNA, the CDR3 is TGTGCCAGCAGTACCAGGACTAGCGGGAGGAATGAGCAGTTCTTC.

The CDR3 loop reads CASRLAGHPNNEQFF. The CDR3 DNA follows: TGTGCCAGCAGACTAGCGGGGCACCCGAATAATGAGCAGTTCTTC. The V and J genes are TRBV6-1 and TRBJ2-1; 10 positions match TRBD2. The CDR3 sequence is 15 residues long. The V gene end was trimmed by 6 bases and the J gene end by 7 bases; junction bases not matched to a gene: 9. Per germline, CDR1 MNHNS and CDR2 SASEGT.

The CDR3 sequence is CSAELGGLRHF. In DNA, the CDR3 is TGCAGTGCCGAGCTCGGAGGTCTGAGGCATTTT. This sequence joins TRBV20-1 and TRBJ1-5; D uncertain. This CDR3 is built from 11 residues. Trimming cost V 6 bases and J 15 bases, with 18 bases left between them. In germline, CDR1 is DFQATT, CDR2 SNEGSKA (reference sequence).

This chain joins TRBV19 and TRBJ2-1, with 15 bases matching TRBD2. This CDR3 comprises 15 residues. V was pared by 5 bases and J by 10 bases, with 6 bases of the junction left unmatched. The germline V gene has CDR1 LNHDA and CDR2 SQIVND (reference sequence). For the CDR3, the DNA is TGTGCCAGTAGTGCGGGACTAGCGGGAGGTAGAGAGCAGTTCTTC. As protein: CASSAGLAGGREQFF.

This chain uses TRBV5-1 with TRBJ1-6; perhaps TRBD1 as D (5 bases). CDR3 length equals 16 residues. V dropped 4 bases and J dropped 0 bases, with 11 bases sitting between them. Germline V gene data show CDR1 as SGHRS and CDR2 as YFSETQ. The CDR3 loop is CASSPRQSSYNSPLHF. CDR3 in DNA: TGCGCCAGCAGCCCTCGACAGAGCTCCTATAATTCACCCCTCCACTTT.

This chain joins TRBV6-6 and TRBJ2-1, with 7 bases aligning to TRBD2. From germline, CDR1 is MNHNY and CDR2 SVGAGI (reference sequence). The CDR3 length is 13 residues. Trimming at V came to 2 bases and at J to 16 bases, leaving 11 bases not matched to a gene. In nucleotides, the CDR3 is TGTGCCAGCAGTTACGTGCCTAGCGGTGGAGATTTCTTC. Translating it yields CASSYVPSGGDFF.

The CDR3 DNA follows: TGTGCCAGCAGTTACGAGAGCCTGGGGCTCGAGCAGTACTTC. This translates into CASSYESLGLEQYF. The chain has TRBV6-6 and TRBJ2-7, with a weak D call TRBD1 (5 bases). Trimming cost V 2 bases and J 6 bases, with 14 bases left between them. The CDR3 is 14 residues long. The germline V gene encodes CDR1 MNHNY and CDR2 SVGAGI (reference sequence).

V is TRBV6-1 and J is TRBJ2-1; D might be TRBD2 (7 bases). V was shortened by 3 bases and J by 0 bases, with 12 bases between the two germline ends. CDR1 MNHNS and CDR2 SASEGT come from the germline V gene. The CDR3 spans 16 residues. The CDR3 bases are TGTGCCAGCAGTGATCGGGGGGCCGGCTCCTACAATGAGCAGTTCTTC. This translates into CASSDRGAGSYNEQFF.

The rearrangement uses TRBV18 and TRBJ2-4; 7 bases line up with TRBD1. Germline V gene lookup returns CDR1 KGHSH and CDR2 LQKENI. The J segment lost 3 bases and the V segment lost 2 bases, leaving 1 base of the junction unmatched. This CDR3 has 14 residues. In DNA, the CDR3 is TGTGCCAGCTCACCAGGGACAGACAAAAACATTCAGTACTTC. As protein: CASSPGTDKNIQYF.

The chain uses TRBV19 and TRBJ2-1; possible D gene TRBD2, 6 bases. Germline values: CDR1 LNHDA, CDR2 SQIVND (reference sequence). With 5 bases removed from V and 5 bases from J, the gap between germline ends came to 10 bases. The CDR3 has 13 amino acids. The CDR3 DNA reads TGTGCCAGTAGTCACCGGAGGGACAATGAGCAGTTCTTC. This codes for CASSHRRDNEQFF.

This chain connects TRBV5-5 to TRBJ2-7; D remains unclear. In germline, CDR1 is SGHKS, CDR2 YYEKEE (reference sequence). The ends were cut back, 4 bases at V and 5 bases at J, with 10 bases in the middle. The CDR3 is 12 amino acids. CDR3 coding DNA: TGTGCCAGCAGCGATCACACGAACGAGCAGTACTTC. It translates to CASSDHTNEQYF.

The chain links TRBV5-1 to TRBJ2-2; perhaps TRBD2 as D (5 bases). The V end lost 3 bases, the J end lost 6 bases, and 12 bases lay between the germline ends. The CDR3 consists of 14 residues. CDR1 is SGHRS and CDR2 is YFSETQ in the germline V gene. The CDR3 DNA reads TGCGCCAGCAGCTCGAAAAGCGGTTCCGGGGAGCTGTTTTTT. Translating it yields CASSSKSGSGELFF.

The rearrangement joins TRBV5-5 to TRBJ2-7; a possible D gene is TRBD2 (5 bases). V was shortened by 4 bases and J by 1 base, with 21 bases between the two germline ends. This CDR3 is 17 amino acids long. Germline V gives CDR1 SGHKS, CDR2 YYEKEE (reference sequence). CDR3 coding DNA: TGTGCCAGCAGCCTGGGTTTCGGGCTAGCCGTTTCCTACGAGCAGTACTTC. Translation gives CASSLGFGLAVSYEQYF.

CDR3 nucleotide sequence: TGTGCCAGCAGTTACCGGACAGGGGGCTCAACAGATACGCAGTATTTT. Its protein is CASSYRTGGSTDTQYF. This chain connects TRBV6-5 to TRBJ2-3; 11 bases align to TRBD1. CDR1 and CDR2 (germline): MNHEY, SVGAGI. The CDR3 totals 16 residues. With 2 bases clipped from V and 3 bases from J, the junction kept 4 bases outside the gene matches.

The chain combines TRBV4-2 with TRBJ2-3, with D uncertain. Trimming left V 0 bases short and J 0 bases short, with 4 bases between. Looked up from germline, CDR1 is LGHNA and CDR2 is YNFKEQ. This CDR3 is 14 amino acids long. DNA of the CDR3: TGTGCCAGCAGCCAAGAACTGAGCACAGATACGCAGTATTTT. Translated: CASSQELSTDTQYF.

The chain combines TRBV5-5 with TRBJ2-2; 8 nucleotides line up with TRBD2. This CDR3 spans 18 amino acids. The V gene end was trimmed by 0 bases and the J gene end by 6 bases; junction bases not matched to a gene: 13. The germline V gene has CDR1 SGHKS and CDR2 YYEKEE (reference sequence). In DNA form, the CDR3 reads TGTGCCAGCAGCTTGGCCTTCCAATTTGGGACTAGTCCCGGGGAGCTGTTTTTT. Its protein product is CASSLAFQFGTSPGELFF.

CDR3 loop: CASSLTVQETQYF. CDR3 coding DNA: TGTGCCAGCAGCTTAACGGTACAAGAGACCCAGTACTTC. This sequence joins TRBV7-2 and TRBJ2-5; D gene uncertain. This CDR3 comprises 13 residues. Per germline, CDR1 SGHTA and CDR2 FQGNSA. Between the trimmed V and J ends, which lost 2 bases and 2 bases, there was a span of 6 bases.

This rearrangement joins TRBV29-1 to TRBJ2-2; 11 nucleotides line up with TRBD2. V shed 6 bases and J 2 bases; nucleotides not matched to a gene: 17. Germline CDR1 is SQVTM and CDR2 is ANQGSEA. This CDR3 comprises 19 residues. CDR3 nucleotide sequence: TGCAGCGTGGTAAGGACTGGGACTAGCGGAAGCTTCAACACCGGGGAGCTGTTTTTT. Protein sequence: CSVVRTGTSGSFNTGELFF.

The chain combines TRBV29-1 with TRBJ2-1; 7 nucleotides match TRBD1. Germline-derived CDR1 and CDR2 are SQVTM and ANQGSEA. The CDR3 has 14 residues. The ends lost 4 bases at V and 6 bases at J; junction bases unmatched: 9. The CDR3 DNA follows: TGCAGCGTTGCAGGGGGTGGTTGGATCAATGAGCAGTTCTTC. Its protein product is CSVAGGGWINEQFF.

The genes are TRBV18 and TRBJ2-1; 7 nucleotides align to TRBD1. CDR1 and CDR2 from the germline V gene are KGHSH and LQKENI. With 1 base clipped from V and 15 bases from J, the junction kept 15 bases outside the gene matches. The CDR3 length is 15 residues. The CDR3 coding sequence is TGTGCCAGCTCACCACTGAACTTTGTTAGGGGACAGTGGTTCTTC. It codes for CASSPLNFVRGQWFF.

The chain carries TRBV4-2 and TRBJ2-7, with D tentatively TRBD2 (5 bases). CDR3 length: 18 amino acids. V gave up 4 bases and J gave up 4 bases, with 26 bases separating them. Germline V gene sequence: CDR1 LGHNA, CDR2 YNFKEQ. The CDR3 loop reads CASSLVLPGKDGAYEQYF. CDR3 coding DNA: TGTGCCAGCAGCCTTGTGCTACCGGGAAAGGATGGTGCTTACGAGCAGTACTTC.

This sequence joins TRBV6-6 and TRBJ1-1; D call uncertain. The CDR3 extends over 14 amino acids. The V gene's germline CDR1 is MNHNY and CDR2 SVGAGI (reference sequence). V was shortened by 2 bases and J by 1 base, with 8 bases between the two germline ends. The CDR3 spells CASSYSVQNTEAFF. The CDR3 nucleotides read TGTGCCAGCAGTTACAGCGTCCAGAACACTGAAGCTTTCTTT.

About this clone itself: Other DNA sequences within the sample encode an identical CDR3. The V call is TRBV6-5, the J call TRBJ1-5; D gene uncertain. The CDR3 covers 14 residues. V gave up 0 bases and J gave up 0 bases, with 3 bases separating them. Germline-derived CDR1 and CDR2 are MNHEY and SVGAGI. In DNA form, the CDR3 reads TGTGCCAGCAGTTACTCCCATAGCAATCAGCCCCAGCATTTT. This translates into CASSYSHSNQPQHF.

V is TRBV10-3 and J is TRBJ2-7; 10 bases match TRBD1. This CDR3 has 14 residues. V shed 3 bases, J shed 5 bases, and the junction held 4 bases outside the gene matches. Germline CDR1 reads ENHRY; CDR2 reads SYGVKD. This chain's CDR3 is CAISDSDRGNEQYF. CDR3 nucleotides: TGTGCCATCAGTGACTCGGACAGGGGGAACGAGCAGTACTTC.